A selection of T cell receptor beta chains follows, all from one sample in a study of T cells in Graves' hyperthyroidism and ophthalmopathy. TCRdb passed the multiplex PCR reads through MiXCR, listing each CDR3 protein once. The table records about 610,000 distinct CDR3 sequences, roughly 15% of them present only once. The material sequenced was blood. These receptors were taken from a woman aged 40 to 50 with Graves' ophthalmopathy. Both conserved end residues are part of each CDR3. D genes are given only for firm matches. Size values are once, few and many counts, or a class for expanded clones, and some rows have none.

j_gene	d_gene	len	v_gene	abundance	CDR3aa	CDR3nt
TRBJ2-3	TRBD1	14	TRBV6-5	many	CASSYEDRTDTQYF	TGTGCCAGCAGTTACGAGGACAGGACAGATACGCAGTATTTT
TRBJ2-4	.	16	TRBV27	many	CASSFEGESSKNIQYF	TGTGCCAGCAGTTTTGAGGGGGAGAGTAGCAAAAACATTCAGTACTTC
TRBJ1-3	TRBD1	13	TRBV27	few	CASSIGQGNAIYF	TGTGCCAGCAGCATAGGACAGGGAAACGCCATATATTTT
TRBJ1-1	.	11	TRBV28	many	CASSFGREAFF	TGTGCCAGCAGTTTTGGCAGAGAAGCTTTCTTT
TRBJ1-5	.	15	TRBV4-3	.	CASSQDFEQGQPQHF	TGCGCCAGCAGCCAAGATTTTGAACAGGGCCAGCCCCAGCATTTT
TRBJ2-5	TRBD1	16	TRBV7-8	few	CASSLMSTGGRETQYF	TGTGCCAGCAGCTTAATGTCGACAGGGGGCAGAGAGACCCAGTACTTC
TRBJ2-2	.	13	TRBV12-3/TRBV12-4	few	CATRGRVTGELFF	TGTGCCACCCGGGGCAGGGTCACCGGGGAGCTGTTTTTT
TRBJ2-7	.	13	TRBV6-1	many	CASSLKPPYEQYF	TGTGCCAGCAGCCTAAAGCCACCCTACGAGCAGTACTTC
TRBJ2-4	.	13	TRBV7-9	many	CASSSSTSIIQYF	TGTGCCAGCAGCTCCAGCACTAGCATCATTCAGTACTTC
TRBJ2-2	TRBD2	14	TRBV28	many	CASGAGGFTGELFF	TGTGCCAGCGGAGCGGGAGGCTTCACCGGGGAGCTGTTTTTT
TRBJ2-7	.	15	TRBV7-2	many	CASSLGQFTIYEQYF	TGTGCCAGCAGCTTAGGACAATTTACTATCTACGAGCAGTACTTC
TRBJ2-7	.	14	TRBV28	few	CASSLTEKTYEQYF	TGTGCCAGCAGTTTGACAGAGAAGACCTACGAGCAGTACTTC
TRBJ1-5	.	14	TRBV6-5	many	CASSYKVWGQPQHF	TGTGCCAGCAGTTACAAGGTATGGGGTCAGCCCCAGCATTTT
TRBJ2-5	TRBD2	17	TRBV12-3/TRBV12-4	many	CASSFLLAGGRRETQYF	TGTGCCAGCAGTTTTCTGCTAGCGGGAGGGAGGAGAGAGACCCAGTACTTC
TRBJ2-2	.	14	TRBV12-3/TRBV12-4	many	CASRLDLNTGELFF	TGTGCCAGCCGACTAGACCTGAACACCGGGGAGCTGTTTTTT
TRBJ2-2	.	15	TRBV27	.	CASSHRTVQTGELFF	TGTGCCAGCAGTCACCGGACAGTACAGACCGGGGAGCTGTTTTTT
TRBJ2-7	TRBD1	15	TRBV12-3/TRBV12-4	many	CASSQGGQGFGEQYF	TGTGCCAGCAGCCAGGGGGGACAGGGGTTTGGGGAGCAGTACTTC
TRBJ2-5	TRBD2	16	TRBV6-2/TRBV6-3	many	CASSIGTSLKEETQYF	TGTGCCAGCAGTATAGGGACTAGTTTGAAGGAGGAGACCCAGTACTTC
TRBJ1-2	.	12	TRBV20-1	many	CSAPHRSYGYTF	TGCAGTGCCCCCCACAGATCCTATGGCTACACCTTC
TRBJ2-5	.	17	TRBV6-1	many	CASRSAPPGAGQETQYF	TGTGCCAGCAGGTCGGCACCCCCGGGGGCGGGGCAAGAGACCCAGTACTTC
TRBJ2-7	TRBD1	16	TRBV4-3	few	CASSQDRTGPSYEQYF	TGCGCCAGCAGCCAAGATCGGACAGGACCCTCCTACGAGCAGTACTTC
TRBJ2-5	TRBD1	12	TRBV6-1	.	CASSFTGDPQYF	TGTGCCAGCAGCTTCACAGGGGATCCCCAGTACTTC
TRBJ1-2	TRBD1	16	TRBV25-1	.	CASSDLPGTVYGGYTF	TGTGCCAGCAGTGACCTACCCGGGACAGTATATGGGGGCTACACCTTC
TRBJ1-1	TRBD1	15	TRBV28	many	CASSWTGGGNTEAFF	TGTGCCAGCAGCTGGACAGGGGGCGGGAACACTGAAGCTTTCTTT
TRBJ2-2	TRBD2	16	TRBV11-1	.	CASSLGLAGVTGELFF	TGTGCCAGCAGCTTAGGACTAGCGGGCGTCACCGGGGAGCTGTTTTTT
TRBJ2-5	.	15	TRBV27	many	CASSHLDKNEETQYF	TGTGCCAGCAGTCACCTGGACAAAAACGAAGAGACCCAGTACTTC
TRBJ2-7	.	14	TRBV20-1	many	CSAIKLKQGYEQYF	TGCAGTGCTATAAAACTCAAACAGGGCTACGAGCAGTACTTC
TRBJ2-3	.	14	TRBV28	.	CASSPEDGLDTQYF	TGTGCCAGCAGTCCCGAGGATGGGCTTGATACGCAGTATTTT
TRBJ2-7	.	16	TRBV19	many	CASSIVGAGKSYEQYF	TGTGCCAGTAGTATAGTGGGGGCAGGGAAATCCTACGAGCAGTACTTC
TRBJ2-7	TRBD2	18	TRBV10-1	few	CASSEFWTSLSLGYEQYF	TGCGCCAGCAGTGAGTTTTGGACTAGCTTGTCGCTAGGTTACGAGCAGTACTTC
TRBJ1-2	.	12	TRBV30	many	CAWSPSAFGYTF	TGTGCCTGGAGTCCGTCGGCGTTTGGGTACACCTTC
TRBJ2-5	TRBD2	12	TRBV6-1	many	CASSRLAETQYF	TGTGCCAGCAGTAGACTAGCGGAGACCCAGTACTTC
TRBJ2-7	TRBD1	15	TRBV6-2/TRBV6-3	many	CASSQGQGNKDEQYF	TGTGCCAGCAGTCAAGGACAGGGTAATAAGGACGAGCAGTACTTC
TRBJ1-1	.	14	TRBV19	many	CASSITTYGTEAFF	TGTGCCAGTAGTATAACAACTTACGGCACTGAAGCTTTCTTT
TRBJ1-5	.	15	TRBV6-2/TRBV6-3	many	CASSLGQSSNQPQHF	TGTGCCAGCAGCCTCGGGCAGTCCAGCAATCAGCCCCAGCATTTT
TRBJ1-2	TRBD1	15	TRBV2	.	CASSAQRTGNYGYTF	TGTGCCAGCAGTGCCCAACGGACAGGGAACTATGGCTACACCTTC
TRBJ1-3	.	15	TRBV10-3	.	CAISAGSLGGNTIYF	TGTGCCATCAGTGCCGGTAGCCTCGGTGGAAACACCATATATTTT
TRBJ2-2	TRBD2	16	TRBV2	few	CASGPYAGGVSGELFF	TGTGCCAGCGGTCCCTACGCGGGAGGGGTATCCGGGGAGCTGTTTTTT
TRBJ2-7	TRBD1	14	TRBV9	.	CASSTGDGNYEQYF	TGTGCCAGCAGCACAGGGGACGGAAACTACGAGCAGTACTTC
TRBJ1-5	.	17	TRBV20-1	.	CSAPRGGFPSSNQPQHF	TGCAGTGCCCCCCGGGGAGGGTTCCCATCCAGTAATCAGCCCCAGCATTTT
TRBJ2-7	TRBD1	13	TRBV28	many	CASSPGTDQEQYF	TGTGCCAGCAGTCCTGGGACAGATCAAGAGCAGTACTTC
TRBJ2-2	TRBD2	20	TRBV6-4	.	CASSDWGLAGGAANTGELFF	TGTGCCAGCAGTGACTGGGGACTAGCGGGAGGGGCGGCGAACACCGGGGAGCTGTTTTTT
TRBJ2-7	.	15	TRBV28	many	CASSLPGTGSYEQYF	TGTGCCAGCAGTTTACCAGGAACGGGCTCCTACGAGCAGTACTTC
TRBJ2-2	TRBD2	13	TRBV7-2	once	CASSRTSVGELFF	TGTGCCAGCAGCCGGACTAGTGTGGGGGAGCTGTTTTTT
TRBJ2-3	.	13	TRBV6-1	.	CASSERGTDTQYF	TGTGCCAGCAGTGAACGGGGTACAGATACGCAGTATTTT
TRBJ2-7	.	11	TRBV29-1	many	CSVGGLDEQYF	TGCAGCGTTGGGGGCTTGGACGAGCAGTACTTC